This TCR beta chain was sequenced in a study of long-term antiretroviral therapy in people with HIV (dated by TCRdb to between 2021 and 2024). As for the study more broadly: The earliest samples were collected roughly a decade before the 2015 WHO recommendation for immediate ART, at a time when ART was usually postponed until CD4 counts fell. Whether ART initiation and durable HIV suppression were associated with changes in peripheral blood TRB repertoire composition and diversity was tested in a retrospective serial study. The cohort contributed fewer than 200 cryopreserved PBMC samples from 25 to 35 adults with confirmed HIV infection, collected serially over a mean of about six years (range 1-12). Of the roughly 30 participants with HIV, about a dozen were female. No cross-contamination during QIAcube processing was seen in test extractions of a monoclonal T-cell line run alongside 25 to 35 polyclonal samples. Here is what the overall study found, with its caveats: Compared with controls, HIV repertoires had narrower CDR3 length ranges, and the network structure pointed to an antigen-experienced repertoire that shifted only slightly toward naive after ART. Unsorted PBMC were profiled instead of sorted CD4+ and CD8+ T cells because pre-ART samples had limited cell numbers. Since PBMC availability was limited, sequencing covered only the TCR beta chain, with no alpha chain pairing. No data were available on ART adherence, viral resistance or therapy changes, limiting inferences about post-ART repertoire changes. Expanded TRB clones identified before ART initiation dominated the repertoire across all time points, though the dominance fluctuated and decreased in many PLHIV after ART. The samples were dated from about 2003 to 2017, and the ART regimens that were used may be less effective than current ART regimens. Starting ART was linked to a significant rise in TRB diversity, yet even with long-term ART the diversity remained significantly lower than in transplant donor controls.

On this clone itself: No antigen is known for it. Qualities for individual bases were not recorded, and no much larger clone is one base off.

The trim is 1 base for V and 0 bases for J, with a gap of 5 bases between the germline ends. The CDR3 covers 14 residues, taking in both the cysteine and the phenylalanine. The read is trimmed to its CDR3 DNA, 42 bases read in frame from base 1. Reading the germline V gene (reference sequence) gives CDR1 LNHNV and CDR2 YYDKDF. To be included, a participant needed at least one PBMC sample from before ART initiation plus at least two post-ART samples. Every participant with HIV received treatment in the United States of America. Cryopreserved samples of roughly 0.85-11 million PBMC were thawed and washed before DNA extraction. At the time of the earliest PBMC sample, participants with HIV were aged between about 23 and 54 years. PBMC samples from each participant spanned 1-4 timepoints before ART initiation and 2-8 timepoints after ART initiation, with a median of 7 samples. Serial HIV viral load, CD4+ T-cell count, ART history and demographic data were obtained for every participant. Genomic DNA was extracted from unsorted PBMC with a Qiagen kit on a QIAcube, with processing performed in batches of 12 samples.

Sequencing of the TRB variable region was done with the immunoSEQ hsTCRB v3.0 assay at survey level resolution. A depth of roughly 35,000-55,000 T-cell genomes per sample was targeted for TRB sequencing. An Illumina MiSeq with a v3 150-cycle kit was used to sequence the pooled TRB libraries. From the authors' description of their analysis: Repertoire analysis was performed in R inside a reproducible Nextflow workflow that covered QC, data transformation and analysis. LymphoSeq2, an R package for exploring AIRR-Seq data, was used to implement custom analyses. A few samples yielding fewer than 5000 total TRB sequences were excluded, leaving more than 150 analyzed HIV repertoires. Among the approximately 190 HIV repertoires that were kept, 59 were collected before ART initiation and around 130 were collected after ART initiation. Each repertoire was downsampled to 5000 TRB nucleotide sequences, and summary statistics were averaged across 100 downsampling iterations. TRB sequences were retained for analysis only if CDR3 regions of at least seven amino acids were present. A Shannon entropy-derived clonality score and the Gini coefficient were used to measure diversity. In the repertoire networks, any two of the top 5000 CDR3 amino acid sequences were linked whenever the two sequences differed by an edit distance of one. For TRB CDR3 amino acid sequences, GLIPH2 was used to predict antigen specificity groups and MHC restriction. Known CMV, EBV, HIV or tissue antigen associations were flagged by matching CDR3 amino acid sequences against VDJdb and McPAS-TCR. Pre-ART, post-ART and control groups were compared with Wilcoxon signed-rank tests and Holm-Bonferroni correction. TCRdb took over this immuneACCESS table, retaining in-frame rearrangements with V and J assigned. Such tables are incomplete; in checked studies, under half of the missing clones stem from an unresolved V gene, and the remainder is unexplained. V and J calls and clone size are as listed in that table; D and trimming were resolved from the DNA. This sample lists about 23,000 clones; about 88% were detected once. 6% to 6.5% of the sample belongs to the ten largest clones.

The TCR sequence derives from a man in his sixties with HIV. The V and J genes are TRBV15 and TRBJ2-3; there is no confident call for the D gene. This specimen was unsorted PBMCs, taken 0.6 years after starting antiretroviral therapy. The nucleotide sequence reads as follows: TGTGCCACCAGCAGAGTGGCCAGCACAGATACGCAGTATTTT. Its translation reads: CATSRVASTDTQYF.